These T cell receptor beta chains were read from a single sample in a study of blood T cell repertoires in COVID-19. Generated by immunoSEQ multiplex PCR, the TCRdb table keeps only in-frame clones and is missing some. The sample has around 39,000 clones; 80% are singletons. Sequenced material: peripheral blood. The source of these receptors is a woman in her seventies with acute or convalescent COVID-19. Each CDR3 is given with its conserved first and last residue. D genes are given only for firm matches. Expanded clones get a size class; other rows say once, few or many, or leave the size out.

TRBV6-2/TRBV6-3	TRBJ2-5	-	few	CASSWAGRQETQYF	TGTGCCAGCAGTTGGGCAGGGCGGCAAGAGACCCAGTACTTC
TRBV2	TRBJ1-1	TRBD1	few	CASRTRTGNTEAFF	TGTGCCAGCAGAACAAGGACAGGCAACACTGAAGCTTTCTTT
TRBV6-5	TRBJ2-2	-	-	CASNWGLNTGELFF	TGTGCCAGCAATTGGGGGCTTAACACCGGGGAGCTGTTTTTT
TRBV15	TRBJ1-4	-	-	CATSRDRGRGGNEKLFF	TGTGCCACCAGCAGAGATCGTGGTCGGGGGGGTAATGAAAAACTGTTTTTT
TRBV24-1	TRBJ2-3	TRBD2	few	CATSDFASGSTDTQYF	TGTGCCACCAGTGATTTCGCTAGCGGGAGTACAGATACGCAGTATTTT
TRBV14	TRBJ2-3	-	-	CASSQHTDTQYF	TGTGCCAGCAGCCAACACACAGATACGCAGTATTTT
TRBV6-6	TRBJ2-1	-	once	CASCRPRNEQFF	TGTGCCTCATGTCGCCCGCGCAATGAGCAGTTCTTC
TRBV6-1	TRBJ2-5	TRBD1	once	CASSEEQGAQTQYF	TGTGCCAGCAGTGAAGAACAGGGGGCACAGACCCAGTACTTC
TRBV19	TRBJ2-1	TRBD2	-	CATTSGGRNNEQFF	TGTGCCACGACTAGCGGGGGTAGGAACAATGAGCAGTTCTTC
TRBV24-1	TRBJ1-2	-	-	CATVTGGARTVYGYTF	TGTGCCACCGTTACGGGAGGTGCACGGACAGTCTATGGCTACACCTTC
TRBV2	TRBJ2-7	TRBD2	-	CASEGLAGVSYEQYF	TGTGCCAGCGAGGGACTAGCGGGGGTCTCCTACGAGCAGTACTTC
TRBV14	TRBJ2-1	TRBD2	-	CASSQDTISGTYNEQFF	TGTGCCAGCAGCCAAGACACTATTAGCGGGACGTACAATGAGCAGTTCTTC
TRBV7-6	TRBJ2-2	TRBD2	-	CASSPGLAGGPAGELFF	TGTGCCAGCAGCCCGGGACTAGCGGGGGGGCCGGCCGGGGAGCTGTTTTTT
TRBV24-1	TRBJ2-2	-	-	CATSDRGSSGELFF	TGTGCCACCAGTGATCGAGGGTCGTCCGGGGAGCTGTTTTTT
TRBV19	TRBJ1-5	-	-	CASSIGSGPNQPQHF	TGTGCCAGTAGTATTGGATCAGGGCCCAATCAGCCCCAGCATTTT
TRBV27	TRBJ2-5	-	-	CASSPFWGELQQETQYF	TGTGCCAGCAGTCCGTTCTGGGGGGAGTTACAACAAGAGACCCAGTACTTC
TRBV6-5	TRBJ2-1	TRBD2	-	CASSYLLAGGHIEQFF	TGTGCCAGCAGTTACCTACTAGCGGGAGGGCATATTGAGCAGTTCTTC